The sequence of this TCR beta chain was determined in a study of blood T cell repertoires in COVID-19. Per the study methods: Amplifying reference gene primers gave estimates of nucleated cell counts. TCRdb's copy holds only in-frame clones and misses some; the assay was immunoSEQ multiplex PCR. V and J calls and clone size are as listed in that table; D and trimming were resolved from the DNA. The sample lists 250,000 or so clones; about 80% were seen once. The CDR3 sequence is 11 residues long. The V segment lost 5 bases and the J segment 9 bases; nucleotides outside the gene matches: 6. Germline V gene sequence: CDR1 DFQATT, CDR2 SNEGSKA (reference sequence). This clone was observed a single time. Two negative PCRs, clearance, or symptom resolution had been documented for recovered Cohort 3 donors.

The chain employs TRBV20-1 and TRBJ2-7, with 8 nucleotides matching TRBD2. The receptor comes from a man aged 50-60 years who had recovered from COVID-19. The sequenced sample consisted of PBMCs or T cells enriched from blood (not recorded which). CDR3 in amino acids: CSALGLAGQYF. CDR3 nucleotides: TGCAGTGCTCTCGGACTAGCCGGGCAGTACTTC.